A single TCR beta chain is shown here with its context. Cohorts were assigned according to the clinical history that participants reported. Authors' data handling: Amplification from reference gene primers served as the basis for estimated nucleated cell counts. Clones were sequenced by immunoSEQ multiplex PCR, and TCRdb holds only the in-frame ones, with some missing. V and J calls and clone size are those listed in that table; D and trimming were worked out from the DNA. The sample has under 200,000 clones, over 75% seen once. The data originate from a study of blood T cell repertoires in COVID-19. The clonotype originates from a woman between 18 and 29 years old who had recovered from COVID-19. Source material: PBMCs or T cells enriched from blood (not recorded which).

The CDR3: CASSLMTSVVNEQFF. The CDR3, as DNA: TGTGCCAGCAGCCTTATGACTAGCGTAGTCAATGAGCAGTTCTTC. J is TRBJ2-1 and V is TRBV6-5; 8 nucleotides line up with TRBD2. CDR1 and CDR2 (germline): MNHEY, SVGAGI. Germline trimming cut 6 bases from V and 6 bases from J; bases unmatched to any gene: 10. The CDR3 covers 15 residues.